This T cell receptor (beta chain) is drawn from a study of T cells after posttransplantation cyclophosphamide. The germline gives CDR1 SGDLS, CDR2 YYNGEE. The CDR3 extends over 15 amino acids. J gave up 5 bases and V 2 bases, and 4 bases lay outside the gene matches. Libraries were prepared by immunoSEQ multiplex PCR; TCRdb keeps only in-frame clonotypes and omits some of them. The counts give roughly 8,000 clones, none of them seen only once; around 6% is held by the top ten. A marrow graft followed busulfan-fludarabine conditioning, with cyclophosphamide on days +3 and +4. The TCR sequence derives from a young adult male patient who received an allogeneic stem cell transplant from an unrelated donor, was CMV-positive, and had acute and chronic GVHD. Some of these T cells may belong to the graft donor. The genes are TRBV9 and TRBJ1-6, with 7 positions matching TRBD1. This sample comprised PBMCs, obtained after an allogeneic stem cell transplant with post-transplant cyclophosphamide. As DNA, the CDR3 is TGTGCCAGCAGCGTCGACAGGGCGGATAATTCACCCCTCCACTTT. It yields the protein CASSVDRADNSPLHF.